Included here is one T cell receptor (beta chain) sequence, with context. This CDR3 is 14 amino acids long. Germline CDR1 MNHNS, CDR2 SASEGT. Unmatched junction bases numbered 8, after V lost 7 bases and J lost 7 bases. Method: immunoSEQ multiplex PCR; TCRdb's copy keeps in-frame clones and lacks some. The sample comprises around 57,000 clones, more than 65% of which are singletons, and 2.4% rests with the top ten. This sample is part of a study of OX40 agonist ivuxolimab in advanced cancers. Across the study: Partial responses were seen in three patients, one with hepatocellular carcinoma and two with cutaneous melanoma.

This receptor was identified in an adult with an advanced solid tumor such as melanoma, head and neck, liver or kidney cancer. Specimen: CD4+ or CD8+ T cells sorted from blood, collected in a trial of the OX40 agonist ivuxolimab. The chain links TRBV6-1 to TRBJ2-1; 9 nucleotides align to TRBD2. CDR3 protein: CASISGGPINEQFF. Written as DNA, the CDR3 is TGTGCCAGCATCAGCGGGGGGCCGATAAATGAGCAGTTCTTC.